A selection of T cell receptor beta chains follows, all from one sample in a study of naive and memory T cell subsets. TCRdb re-analysed the UMI-ligation and nested PCR reads in MiXCR, keeping a single row per CDR3 protein. The sample has 70,000 to 95,000 distinct CDR3 sequences; over 7% are singletons. Sequencing was done on a sample of central memory CD4+ T cells from blood. Receptor source: a human donor in good health. Each CDR3 is given with its conserved first and last residue.

V gene,J gene,CDR3 protein
TRBV4-2,TRBJ2-3,CASSQVGLVDTQYF
TRBV4-1,TRBJ1-1,CASSQDTEGELTREAFF
TRBV10-3,TRBJ1-1,CAIRDRANTEAFF
TRBV3-1,TRBJ1-4,CASSQDRSVNEKLFF
TRBV7-2,TRBJ1-2,CASSPTGGVLLGGYTF
TRBV9,TRBJ2-7,CASSPSGGMGQYF
TRBV20-1,TRBJ1-5,CSAKGRGNQPQHF
TRBV20-1,TRBJ1-1,CSASALQLGRGGTEAFF
TRBV13,TRBJ2-1,CASSLVASGSEQFF
TRBV5-6,TRBJ1-6,CASSFPGSNSPLHF
TRBV6-2/TRBV6-3,TRBJ1-1,CASAEWGRQNTEAFF
TRBV28,TRBJ1-5,CASSFWATYNQPQHF
TRBV11-2,TRBJ2-7,CASSPTPRYEQYF
TRBV7-6,TRBJ2-3,CASSRRTSGGVDTQYF
TRBV20-1,TRBJ2-1,CSASQWRSYNEQFF
TRBV7-2,TRBJ2-7,CASSSRGAYEQYF
TRBV7-2,TRBJ2-5,CASSLEVQETQYF
TRBV20-1,TRBJ1-1,CRVDFPLTQEAFF
TRBV20-1,TRBJ2-7,CSARQGGYEQYF
TRBV7-9,TRBJ1-2,CASSLGTAYGYTF
TRBV7-2,TRBJ1-3,CASSSTSSGNTIYF
TRBV16,TRBJ1-2,CASSRIYGYTF
TRBV12-3/TRBV12-4,TRBJ1-1,CASSPTGQAGTEAFF
TRBV5-1,TRBJ2-1,CASSSGDLPNEQFF
TRBV4-3,TRBJ2-1,CASSQEVGPLGEFF
TRBV6-6,TRBJ1-6,CASTKNGIVSYNSPLHF
TRBV20-1,TRBJ1-2,CSASEVAYGYTF
TRBV28,TRBJ2-7,CASSLFGGQSLSYEQYF
TRBV18,TRBJ2-3,CASSRGSILGDTQYF
TRBV7-2,TRBJ2-7,CASSSRQAQEQYF